This T cell receptor (beta chain) was obtained from a study of blood T cell repertoires in COVID-19. At the level of the study: There were acute and convalescent COVID-19 samples, and they came from the United States, Italy and Spain. T cells, B-cell-depleted T cells, or PBMCs provided the cDNA or gDNA that served as material.

In the study's own analysis: Cell counts per sample came from amplifying reference gene primers. Sequencing was performed with immunoSEQ multiplex PCR; in TCRdb, only in-frame clones are kept and a portion is missing. V and J calls and clone size are those listed in that table; D and trimming were worked out from the DNA. The table lists roughly 46,000 clones, over 70% of them singletons. CDR1 is KGHSH and CDR2 is LQKENI in the germline V gene. V was shortened by 5 bases and J by 0 bases, with 17 bases between the two germline ends. This CDR3 has 16 residues. The source material was peripheral blood. This TCR derives from a human donor in a cohort sampled during active COVID-19. The chain links TRBV18 to TRBJ2-7, with D possibly matching TRBD2 (6 bases). DNA for the CDR3: TGTGCCAGCTCATCTAATAGCGGCTTCAGCTCCTACGAGCAGTACTTC. Amino acids: CASSSNSGFSSYEQYF.